Below, 22 T cell receptor beta chains from the same sample are listed, as sequenced in a study of OX40 agonist ivuxolimab in advanced cancers. Here immunoSEQ multiplex PCR was the method, and the copy in TCRdb shows in-frame clones only, minus some. The profile shows roughly 100,000 clones, over 75% of them singletons. The source was CD4+ or CD8+ T cells sorted from blood, collected in a trial of the OX40 agonist ivuxolimab. The receptors stem from an adult with an advanced solid tumor such as melanoma, head and neck, liver or kidney cancer.

The CDR3 DNA sequence: TGCGCCAGCAGCCACCCCAGCGGGAGTAATCGCTACGAGCAGTACTTC. Its translation: CASSHPSGSNRYEQYF. The V gene is TRBV4-1, the J gene TRBJ2-7, with 8 bases matching TRBD2. The CDR3 is made up of 16 amino acids. J was trimmed by 3 bases and V by 3 bases; bases with no gene match: 10. CDR1 is MGHRA and CDR2 is YSYEKL in the germline V gene.

The chain joins TRBV10-3 to TRBJ2-2; possibly TRBD2 for D (6 bases). Germline CDR1 reads ENHRY; CDR2 reads SYGVKD. V was trimmed by 8 bases and J by 4 bases, leaving 20 bases between them. This CDR3 has 16 amino acids. The CDR3 is CAIEVGAGFGTGELFF. DNA for the CDR3: TGTGCCATCGAGGTAGGAGCGGGCTTCGGCACCGGGGAGCTGTTTTTT.

The rearrangement joins TRBV30 to TRBJ2-5; D is ambiguous. Looked up from germline, CDR1 is GTSNPN and CDR2 is SVGIG (reference sequence). V was cut by 0 bases and J by 5 bases, with 10 bases left in between. This CDR3 region has 13 residues. CDR3 sequence (DNA): TGTGCCTGGAGTGTTATTGGGTACGAGACCCAGTACTTC. It is translated as CAWSVIGYETQYF.

This chain connects TRBV11-3 to TRBJ2-1; no clear D gene. Trimming stripped 5 bases from V and 10 bases from J, with 12 bases between. From germline, CDR1 is SGHNT and CDR2 YENEEA. The CDR3 spans 12 residues. CDR3 bases: TGTGCCAGCAGCCTCGGCTCTGGCGAGCAGTTCTTC. Translating it yields CASSLGSGEQFF.

The J gene is TRBJ2-3, the V gene TRBV27; TRBD1 matches at 8 bases. The germline CDR1 and CDR2 sequences are MNHEY and SMNVEV (reference sequence). The CDR3 runs 14 residues. V lost 4 bases, J lost 6 bases, and 6 bases stayed unmatched. The CDR3 loop reads CASSWGQVGDTQYF. The CDR3 coding sequence is TGTGCCAGCAGTTGGGGACAGGTGGGGGATACGCAGTATTTT.

This sequence joins TRBV5-6 and TRBJ2-7, with 8 positions matching TRBD1. The CDR3 has 15 amino acids. V lost 3 bases, J lost 2 bases, and 7 bases stayed unmatched. Germline assignment: CDR1 SGHDT and CDR2 YYEEEE. The CDR3 spells CASSSGQGYPYEQYF. The CDR3 DNA follows: TGTGCCAGCAGCTCCGGACAGGGCTACCCCTACGAGCAGTACTTC. Full variable domain (remainder filled in from reference TRBV5-6 and TRBJ2-7): DAGVTQSPTHLIKTRGQQVTLRCSPKSGHDTVSWYQQALGQGPQFIFQYYEEEERQRGNFPDRFSGHQFPNYSSELNVNALLLGDSALYLCASSSGQGYPYEQYFGPGTRLTVT.

The chain couples TRBV27 to TRBJ1-5; D remains ambiguous. V shed 5 bases and J shed 3 bases, with 20 bases lying between them. Germline loops: CDR1 MNHEY, CDR2 SMNVEV (reference sequence). The CDR3 is 17 residues long. The CDR3 bases are TGTGCCAGCAGTCTCCGGCTCCCGGATGGGGTCAATCAGCCCCAGCATTTT. Its translation is CASSLRLPDGVNQPQHF.

This chain links TRBV7-2 with TRBJ2-1, with TRBD2 matching 8 bases. The CDR3 sequence is 15 residues long. The J segment lost 2 bases and the V segment lost 0 bases, leaving 0 bases of the junction unmatched. Per germline, CDR1 SGHTA and CDR2 FQGNSA. In DNA form, the CDR3 reads TGTGCCAGCAGCTTAGCCGGGAGGGCCTACAATGAGCAGTTCTTC. Translation gives CASSLAGRAYNEQFF.

The chain recombines TRBV6-4 with TRBJ2-2; 8 bases line up with TRBD1. Germline V gives CDR1 MRHNA, CDR2 SNTAGT. V lost 6 bases to trimming and J lost 4 bases; unmatched junction nucleotides: 4. The CDR3 consists of 14 residues. DNA for the CDR3: TGTGCCAGCAGCAAGACAGGGGTCACCGGGGAGCTGTTTTTT. It encodes CASSKTGVTGELFF.

In DNA, the CDR3 is TGTGCCAGCAGCTCTTTTCGACAAAATGAGCAGTTCTTC. It specifies CASSSFRQNEQFF. The chain uses TRBV7-6 and TRBJ2-1; D gene unclear. The CDR3 is made up of 13 amino acids. V shed 4 bases and J shed 7 bases, with 11 bases lying between them. Germline lookup yields CDR1 SGHVS and CDR2 FNYEAQ.

V is TRBV5-6 and J is TRBJ2-7; tentatively, D is TRBD2 (6 bases). The CDR3 loop spans 13 amino acids. Trimming pared 4 bases from V and 6 bases from J, leaving 14 bases between. Germline values: CDR1 SGHDT, CDR2 YYEEEE. The CDR3 reads CASSTYRGIEQYF. As DNA, the CDR3 is TGTGCCAGCAGCACCTACCGGGGGATCGAGCAGTACTTC.

The J gene is TRBJ2-5, the V gene TRBV7-8; a possible D gene is TRBD1 (6 bases). CDR1 and CDR2 from the germline V gene are SGHVS and FQNEAQ. V was pared by 4 bases and J by 3 bases, with 15 bases between. This CDR3 contains 15 residues. Here the CDR3 DNA reads TGTGCCAGCAGCTACTACAGGGACAACGAAGAGACCCAGTACTTC. Its protein is CASSYYRDNEETQYF.

The genes are TRBV4-3 and TRBJ1-2; D possibly corresponds to TRBD1 (5 bases). V shed 4 bases and J shed 1 base, with 13 bases lying between them. This CDR3 has 15 residues. CDR1 LGHNA and CDR2 YSLEER come from the germline V gene. This chain's CDR3 is CASSRDGKLNYGYTF. CDR3 nucleotide sequence: TGCGCCAGCAGCCGGGACGGAAAACTTAACTATGGCTACACCTTC.

The V and J genes are TRBV5-1 and TRBJ2-7, with D tentatively TRBD2 (5 bases). There are 15 residues in the CDR3. The germline CDR1 and CDR2 sequences are SGHRS and YFSETQ. The V end was cut by 2 bases, the J end by 1 base, with 13 bases between. CDR3 protein: CASSLEWTDSYEQYF. CDR3 nucleotide sequence: TGCGCCAGCAGCTTAGAGTGGACTGATTCCTACGAGCAGTACTTC.

This clone has only a few counts. The chain uses TRBV5-1 and TRBJ2-2; 7 nucleotides agree with TRBD2. CDR3 length equals 14 residues. From germline, CDR1 is SGHRS and CDR2 YFSETQ. V was clipped by 0 bases and J by 7 bases; unmatched bases: 3. CDR3 DNA: TGCGCCAGCAGCTTGGCTAGCGGCTACGGGGAGCTGTTTTTT. Its translation is CASSLASGYGELFF.

The chain joins TRBV4-3 to TRBJ2-7; 7 bases map to TRBD2. The CDR3 has 13 amino acids. Looked up from germline, CDR1 is LGHNA and CDR2 is YSLEER. V lost 4 bases, J lost 6 bases, and 6 bases stayed unmatched. The CDR3 DNA is TGCGCCAGCAGCCCCGGGGAGGGGCGCGAGCAGTACTTC. This sequence encodes CASSPGEGREQYF.

The chain uses TRBV5-6 and TRBJ2-3; D might be TRBD2 (5 bases). CDR1 is SGHDT, CDR2 YYEEEE, per germline. The CDR3 is 11 residues long. Trimming took off 4 bases at V and 6 bases at J, with 6 bases between the two ends. CDR3 DNA sequence: TGTGCCAGCAGCCAGCGGGATACGCAGTATTTT. Translated, it gives CASSQRDTQYF.

Worth noting for this clone: An end of the junction differs from the germline gene, which may be a read error. CDR3 sequence reads: CASSALSYDYTF. The DNA for the CDR3 is TGTGCCAGTAGTGCACTTAGTTATGACTACACCTTC. The chain links TRBV19 to TRBJ1-2; D unresolved. CDR3 length: 12 amino acids. Germline CDR1 LNHDA, CDR2 SQIVND (reference sequence).

This rearrangement joins TRBV27 to TRBJ1-1; unclear D gene. V lost 6 bases and J 4 bases, leaving 12 bases between the germline ends. The CDR3 loop spans 13 amino acids. CDR1 is MNHEY and CDR2 is SMNVEV in the germline V gene (reference sequence). The CDR3 here is CASRDASGTEAFF. CDR3 bases: TGTGCCAGCAGAGACGCCTCGGGCACTGAAGCTTTCTTT.

This rearrangement joins TRBV19 to TRBJ2-2; D is uncertain. The V and J ends lost 4 bases and 3 bases respectively, with 3 bases between them. This CDR3 is built from 12 residues. Germline V lookup: CDR1 LNHDA, CDR2 SQIVND (reference sequence). DNA for the CDR3: TGTGCCAGTAGTAGACACACCGGGGAGCTGTTTTTT. The encoded protein is CASSRHTGELFF.

This clone appeared once. For the CDR3, the DNA is TGCGCCAGCAGCTTGGGGACAGCGAACACTGAAGCTTTCTTT. Its protein product is CASSLGTANTEAFF. This chain joins TRBV5-1 and TRBJ1-1, with TRBD1 as a possible D gene (6 bases). The CDR3 is 14 amino acids. V lost 0 bases, J lost 1 base, and 7 bases lay in between. Germline CDR1 is SGHRS and CDR2 is YFSETQ.

The gene calls are TRBV5-4 and TRBJ2-1, with D maybe TRBD2 (6 bases). V was cut by 0 bases and J by 8 bases, with 9 bases left in between. The CDR3 extends over 13 amino acids. CDR1 is SGHNT, CDR2 YYREEE, per germline (reference sequence). CDR3 protein: CASSLDRRDEQFF. CDR3 bases: TGTGCCAGCAGCTTGGACAGGAGGGATGAGCAGTTCTTC. The entire variable domain, with the rest obtained from reference TRBV5-4 and TRBJ2-1, is as follows: ETGVTQSPTHLIKTRGQQVTLRCSSQSGHNTVSWYQQALGQGPQFIFQYYREEENGRGNFPPRFSGLQFPNYSSELNVNALELDDSALYLCASSLDRRDEQFFGPGTRLTVL.